The 2 T cell receptor beta chains below all came from one sample that was sequenced in a study of cytomegalovirus exposure and HLA in healthy donors. It was with 60 Vbeta and 13 Jbeta primers that the PCR ran. Sequencing used immunoSEQ multiplex PCR; TCRdb keeps in-frame clones, though not all of them. Reported are roughly 55,000 clones; the ten largest clones contain around 10%. The source material was PBMCs. The receptors come from a man aged 50 to 59 in good health and CMV-seropositive.

The V and J genes are TRBV5-1 and TRBJ2-3; TRBD2 is a possible D gene (6 bases). Germline CDR1 is SGHRS and CDR2 is YFSETQ. Between the trimmed V and J ends, which lost 0 bases and 5 bases, there was a span of 10 bases. The CDR3 sequence is 14 residues long. The DNA for the CDR3 is TGCGCCAGCAGCTTGGCGGGGGTCGGAGATACGCAGTATTTT. The encoded protein is CASSLAGVGDTQYF.

This chain connects TRBV10-3 to TRBJ2-1, with 9 bases lining up with TRBD2. V shed 2 bases, J shed 8 bases, and the junction held 4 bases outside the gene matches. The V gene's germline CDR1 is ENHRY and CDR2 SYGVKD. The CDR3 consists of 14 residues. CDR3 in amino acids: CAISEEAGGDEQFF. The CDR3 coding sequence is TGTGCCATCAGTGAGGAGGCGGGGGGGGATGAGCAGTTCTTC.